This section outlines one TCR beta chain sequence together with its context. Antigen: not known. This entry comes from a study of graft-versus-host responses after intestinal transplantation. Study in general: Recipients underwent multivisceral, liver-intestinal, or isolated intestinal transplants. Every one of the recipients received anti-thymocyte globulin induction and afterwards took tacrolimus and steroids for around 3 years. General study findings and limits: Detected in recipient marrow were GvH clones, some of which were first observed in ileum or blood.

Generated by immunoSEQ multiplex PCR, the TCRdb table keeps only in-frame clones and is missing some. The sample contains roughly 50,000 clones, around 90% of which appear only once. The receptor comes from a human patient who received an intestinal transplant, so some T cells may come from the graft donor. Sequencing was performed on PBMCs, taken approximately 97 weeks after intestinal transplant.

CDR3 bases: TGTGCCAGTAGTCTAGGACAGGGGAATTCACCCCTCCACTTT. It codes for CASSLGQGNSPLHF. The rearrangement uses TRBV19 and TRBJ1-6; 9 positions match TRBD1. Germline V gives CDR1 LNHDA, CDR2 SQIVND (reference sequence). The V segment lost 5 bases and the J segment 7 bases; nucleotides outside the gene matches: 3. The CDR3 contains 14 residues.